This T cell receptor (beta chain) came from a study of shared clonotypes between healthy human individuals (dated by TCRdb to 2019 to 2021). As for the study more broadly: The cohort included a few men and a couple of women between 18 and 49 years of age. Leukapheresis yielded between about 0.8 and 9.5 billion PBMCs per donor. To increase sequencing depth and limit assay-specific biases, different laboratories used diverse techniques to prepare libraries and sequence TCR repertoires. To estimate repertoire size and how much clonotype sharing occurs between individuals, the study deeply sequenced the blood TCR repertoires of several healthy adults.

V is pared back by 6 bases and J by 7 bases, with 10 bases lying between the germline termini. From the cysteine through the phenylalanine, the CDR3 covers 12 amino acids. CDR3 DNA is the only sequence kept; it has 36 bases, read in frame from the first base. Sequences MDHEN (CDR1) and SYDVKM (CDR2) are obtained from the germline V gene. Using the deep immunoSEQ assay, multiplex PCR amplified TCR CDR3 regions from genomic DNA. Genomic DNA extracted from each cell subset was distributed evenly over all wells of several immunoSEQ 96-well plates, and each plate served as one replicate. For unsorted PBMC, around 290 ng of genomic DNA, equivalent to around 30,000 T cell genomes, went into each replicate PCR. Ten immunoSEQ deep assay plates were used to sequence unsorted PBMC genomic DNA. The purified libraries were quantified using a Qubit 3.0 fluorometer, sized with a Bioanalyzer 2100, and then quantified again using the KAPA Library Quantification kit. Each immunoSEQ 96-well plate was sequenced on its own single-read 150-cycle Illumina NextSeq 550 flow cell. Per the original workflow: Because the immunoSEQ output held only junctional sequences and lacked quality scores, the filtering could not match the filtering applied to full-length reads. To assign V/J genes and CDR3, sequences were annotated against IMGT germline references using PyIR, a Python wrapper for IgBLAST v1.9. Reads with weak V/J assignments (E-value above 1e-6), missing CDR3, stop codons, out-of-frame junctions, or ambiguous translated residues were removed. V3J clonotypes were defined as sequences sharing an identical inferred V gene, J gene, and CDR3 amino acid sequence. The percentage overlap between two repertoires was calculated by dividing the number of shared unique clonotypes by the size of the smaller repertoire. Richness of each repertoire was evaluated using RTK rarefaction, the Chao1 estimator, and Recon v2.1 estimates of unobserved clonotypes. Here the immuneACCESS table is served through TCRdb, limited to in-frame sequences with V and J called. Missing clones are a known gap in these copies; in checked studies unresolved V genes cover under half, and the rest lacks a known reason. V, J and clone size are those of that table, while D and trimming were read from the DNA. For this sample there are around 450,000 clones; more than 75% appear just once. The ten most abundant clones make up less than 15% of the sample.

The donors were healthy, HIV-negative adults with no recently reported acute infections or vaccinations. All donors were Caucasian adults living in Nashville, Tennessee, USA. In the unsorted samples, 85 million to 100 million PBMCs were counted, and genomic DNA was extracted using the QIAamp DNA Blood Mini kit. After blood collection by leukapheresis, PBMCs were isolated using Ficoll-Histopaque density gradient centrifugation and then cryopreserved in the vapor phase of liquid nitrogen. Study-wide findings and limitations: Only blood was sampled, and tissue TCR repertoires likely differ from those in blood. Based on pairwise subsampling, the degree of clonotype sharing among donors was expected to be affected by sequencing depth. The genetic and exposure-history diversity represented was limited by the small number of donors.

A single count supports this clone. Its antigen specificity is not known. No qualities accompany the bases; no much larger clone lies one base away. Sequencing was performed on PBMCs. The chain is assembled from TRBV28 and TRBJ2-4, with no D gene named confidently. This sequence was found in a middle-aged woman in good health. Some clones in this sample may be carry-over from other donors' samples. Here is the DNA: TGTGCCAGCAGCTCAAATCCGAACATTCAGTACTTC. Its coded protein is CASSSNPNIQYF.